The 9 T cell receptor beta chains reported below all come from one sample, sequenced in a study of blood T cell repertoires in COVID-19. Data came from immunoSEQ multiplex PCR; TCRdb stores just in-frame clones and leaves some out. Of fewer than 250,000 clones in the sample, about 89% were seen once. What was sequenced was peripheral blood. The receptors originated from a woman aged 60-75 years who had recovered from COVID-19.

The sample holds a few counts of this clone. The rearrangement uses TRBV9 and TRBJ1-6; 7 nucleotides agree with TRBD1. The CDR3 runs to 15 residues. The trim removed 4 bases at V and 7 bases at J, leaving 8 bases unmatched. CDR1 and CDR2 (germline): SGDLS, YYNGEE. CDR3 coding DNA: TGTGCCAGCAGCACACAAGGGACAGCCAATTCACCCCTCCACTTT. Protein product: CASSTQGTANSPLHF.

The CDR3 is CASSARQGGPRNGYTF. The DNA of the CDR3 is TGTGCCAGCAGCGCGCGACAGGGGGGGCCGAGAAATGGCTACACCTTC. The chain is built from TRBV9 and TRBJ1-2, with 9 bases aligning to TRBD1. Germline trimming cut 3 bases from V and 6 bases from J; bases unmatched to any gene: 12. The CDR3 length is 16 residues. The germline CDR1 and CDR2 sequences are SGDLS and YYNGEE.

This clone has more than one count but fewer than ten. The J gene is TRBJ1-6, the V gene TRBV4-3; D is unclear. The CDR3 has 15 amino acids. The germline V and J ends were trimmed by 6 bases and 9 bases, with 18 bases remaining between them. Germline V CDR1 and CDR2: LGHNA, YSLEER. CDR3 nucleotides: TGCGCCAGCAGATGGGAGGTTGGAGATTCTTCACCCCTCCACTTT. Translated, it gives CASRWEVGDSSPLHF.

This chain joins TRBV27 and TRBJ2-5, with D possibly TRBD1 on 5 matching bases. This CDR3 is built from 14 residues. The germline CDR1 and CDR2 sequences are MNHEY and SMNVEV (reference sequence). V was pared by 2 bases and J by 5 bases, with 12 bases between. The chain's CDR3 is CASSLAAGLETQYF. The CDR3 region has the DNA TGTGCCAGCAGTTTAGCGGCAGGGTTGGAGACCCAGTACTTC.

The chain employs TRBV6-5 and TRBJ1-4; D unresolved. Germline V CDR1 and CDR2: MNHEY, SVGAGI. Trimming left V 6 bases short and J 6 bases short, with 14 bases between. The CDR3 contains 14 residues. The CDR3 protein is CASSLTTFDEKLFF. The CDR3 nucleotides read TGTGCCAGCAGCCTGACAACATTTGATGAAAAACTGTTTTTT.

The chain couples TRBV6-2 or TRBV6-3 to TRBJ2-1; 9 nucleotides match TRBD2. The CDR3 consists of 14 residues. Germline V CDR1 and CDR2: MNHEY, SVGEGT. J gave up 9 bases and V 2 bases, and 5 bases lay outside the gene matches. The CDR3: CASSYAGGPVEQFF. The CDR3 bases are TGTGCCAGCAGTTACGCGGGGGGGCCTGTTGAGCAGTTCTTC.

The V call is TRBV14, the J call TRBJ1-2, with 9 bases lining up with TRBD1. The germline V gene has CDR1 SGHDN and CDR2 FVKESK. The CDR3 length is 15 residues. V was pared by 4 bases and J by 6 bases, with 9 bases of the junction left unmatched. This CDR3 reads CASSLGTGIRNGYTF. The CDR3 DNA follows: TGTGCCAGCAGCCTTGGGACAGGGATCCGGAATGGCTACACCTTC.

The chain links TRBV10-1 to TRBJ1-3; TRBD1 aligns across 8 bases. CDR3 length equals 14 residues. J lost 3 bases, V lost 9 bases, and 7 bases had no gene match. Germline-derived CDR1 and CDR2 are WNHNN and SYGVQD (reference sequence). In nucleotides, the CDR3 is TGCGCCAGACACGACAGGGGAGGTGGAAACACCATATATTTT. Amino acids: CARHDRGGGNTIYF.

The J gene is TRBJ2-1, the V gene TRBV4-1; 7 bases line up with TRBD1. The CDR3 contains 12 residues. The ends lost 7 bases at V and 8 bases at J; junction bases unmatched: 5. The germline V gene has CDR1 MGHRA and CDR2 YSYEKL. The CDR3 coding sequence is TGCGCCAGCAAAGGGGGCAAGGATGAGCAGTTCTTC. It yields the protein CASKGGKDEQFF.